This record looks at one T cell receptor (beta chain) sequence and its context. Every patient relapsed after autologous stem cell transplantation, and brentuximab vedotin exposure varied. The table came from immunoSEQ multiplex PCR; TCRdb's copy has only in-frame clones and leaves some out. Found here are about 97,000 clones, 80% to 85% of them singletons; the top ten hold 9% to 15%. The data belong to a study of PD-1 blockade in classical Hodgkin lymphoma. The CDR3 has 13 residues. Germline loops: CDR1 SGHAT, CDR2 FQNNGV. V shed 8 bases and J shed 1 base, with 11 bases lying between them. The sequences come from peripheral blood mononuclear cells (PBMCs), collected at baseline. This TCR was sampled from a human donor with classical Hodgkin lymphoma. The chain joins TRBV11-2 to TRBJ1-1; no reliable D call. The CDR3 region is CASSLTSNTEAFF. In DNA form, the CDR3 reads TGTGCCAGCTCACTGACCTCGAACACTGAAGCTTTCTTT.